This T cell receptor beta chain appears in the sequencing data of a study of blood T cell repertoires in COVID-19. Overall study: T cells, B-cell-depleted T cells, or PBMCs provided the cDNA or gDNA that served as material.

The CDR3 runs to 14 residues. J lost 4 bases, V lost 4 bases, and 6 bases had no gene match. Germline V gene sequence: CDR1 SGHDN, CDR2 FVKESK. This clone has only a few counts. In the original analysis: Reference gene primer amplification gave nucleated cell count estimates. Here immunoSEQ multiplex PCR was the method, and the copy in TCRdb shows in-frame clones only, minus some. That table supplies the V and J calls and clone size; D and trimming were determined from the DNA. The sample holds some 46,000 clones; roughly 74% are singletons and the top ten take more than 55%. The chain couples TRBV14 to TRBJ2-5; 7 positions match TRBD1. This TCR was sampled from an elderly man with acute or convalescent COVID-19. The specimen was peripheral blood. The CDR3 DNA is TGTGCCAGCAGCCCGCAGACAGGGACAGAGACCCAGTACTTC. Amino acid sequence: CASSPQTGTETQYF.